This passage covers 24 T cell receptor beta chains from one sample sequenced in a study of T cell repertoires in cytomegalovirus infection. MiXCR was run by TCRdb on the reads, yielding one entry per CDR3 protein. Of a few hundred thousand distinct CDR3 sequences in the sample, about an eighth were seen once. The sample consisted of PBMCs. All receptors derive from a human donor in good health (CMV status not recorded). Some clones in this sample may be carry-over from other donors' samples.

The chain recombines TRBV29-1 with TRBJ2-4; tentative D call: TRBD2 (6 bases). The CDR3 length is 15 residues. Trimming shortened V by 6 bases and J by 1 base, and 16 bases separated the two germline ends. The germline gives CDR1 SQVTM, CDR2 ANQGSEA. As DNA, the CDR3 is TGCAGCGTCGCACCCGCAGGGAGGGCCAAAAACATTCAGTACTTC. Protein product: CSVAPAGRAKNIQYF. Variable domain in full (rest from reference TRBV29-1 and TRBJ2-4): SAVISQKPSRDICQRGTSLTIQCQVDSQVTMMFWYRQQPGQSLTLIATANQGSEATYESGFVIDKFPISRPNLTFSTLTVSNMSPEDSSIYLCSVAPAGRAKNIQYFGAGTRLSVL.

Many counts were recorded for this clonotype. CDR3 in DNA: TGTGCCAGCAGCTTATTCAGCGGGGGCAATGAGCAGTTCTTC. The encoded protein is CASSLFSGGNEQFF. The chain links TRBV7-2 to TRBJ2-1, with TRBD2 matching 8 bases. The CDR3 has 14 amino acids. Per the germline V gene, CDR1 is SGHTA and CDR2 is FQGNSA. The junction had 3 bases not matched to a gene; V was cut back by 2 bases and J by 6 bases.

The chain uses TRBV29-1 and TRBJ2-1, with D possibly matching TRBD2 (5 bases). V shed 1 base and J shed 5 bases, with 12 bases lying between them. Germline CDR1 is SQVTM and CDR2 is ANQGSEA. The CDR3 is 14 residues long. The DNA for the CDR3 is TGCAGCGTTGAAGGGGTAATCGGGGACAATGAGCAGTTCTTC. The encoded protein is CSVEGVIGDNEQFF.

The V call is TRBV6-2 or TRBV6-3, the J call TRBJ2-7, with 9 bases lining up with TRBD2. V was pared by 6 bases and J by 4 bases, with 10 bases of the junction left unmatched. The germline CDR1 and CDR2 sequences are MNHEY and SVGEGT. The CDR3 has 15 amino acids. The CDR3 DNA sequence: TGTGCCAGCAGCCCCGCCCAAGCGGGAGGATACGAGCAGTACTTC. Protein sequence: CASSPAQAGGYEQYF.

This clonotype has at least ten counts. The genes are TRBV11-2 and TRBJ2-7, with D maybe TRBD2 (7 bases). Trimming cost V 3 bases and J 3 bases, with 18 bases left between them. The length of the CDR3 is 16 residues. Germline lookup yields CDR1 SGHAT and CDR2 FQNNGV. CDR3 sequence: CASSLLRGGASYEQYF. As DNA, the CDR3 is TGTGCCAGCAGCTTGCTCCGAGGGGGGGCGAGCTACGAGCAGTACTTC.

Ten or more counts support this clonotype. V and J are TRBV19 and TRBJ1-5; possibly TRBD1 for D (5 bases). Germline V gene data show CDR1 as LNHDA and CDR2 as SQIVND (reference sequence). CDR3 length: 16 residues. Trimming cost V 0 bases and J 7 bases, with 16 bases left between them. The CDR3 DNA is TGTGCCAGTAGTATAGACAGGGCGGTCGGGAGACAGCCCCAGCATTTT. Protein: CASSIDRAVGRQPQHF.

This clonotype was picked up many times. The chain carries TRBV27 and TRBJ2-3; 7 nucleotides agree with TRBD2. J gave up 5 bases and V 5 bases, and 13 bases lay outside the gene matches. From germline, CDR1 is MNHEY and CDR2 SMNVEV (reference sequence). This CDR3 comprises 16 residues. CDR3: CASSTNGLVYGDTQYF. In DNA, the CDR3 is TGTGCCAGCAGTACAAACGGACTAGTGTACGGAGATACGCAGTATTTT.

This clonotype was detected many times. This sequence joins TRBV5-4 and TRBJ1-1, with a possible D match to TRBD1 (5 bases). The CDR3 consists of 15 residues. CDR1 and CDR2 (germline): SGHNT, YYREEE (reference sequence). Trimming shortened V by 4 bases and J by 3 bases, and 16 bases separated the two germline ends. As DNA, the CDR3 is TGTGCCAGCAGCCTTTCTAGTCCGGGGGACACTGAAGCTTTCTTT. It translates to CASSLSSPGDTEAFF.

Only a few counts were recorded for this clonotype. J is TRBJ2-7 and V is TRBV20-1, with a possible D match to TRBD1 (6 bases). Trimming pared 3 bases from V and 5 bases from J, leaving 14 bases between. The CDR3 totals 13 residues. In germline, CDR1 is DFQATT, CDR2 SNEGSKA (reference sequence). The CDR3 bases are TGCAGTGCTAGTGTTGGGGGCTCGAACGAGCAGTACTTC. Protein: CSASVGGSNEQYF.

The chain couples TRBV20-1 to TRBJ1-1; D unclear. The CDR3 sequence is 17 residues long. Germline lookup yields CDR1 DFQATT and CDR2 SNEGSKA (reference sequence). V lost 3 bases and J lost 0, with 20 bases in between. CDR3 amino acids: CSARVGWQKGMNTEAFF. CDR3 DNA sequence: TGCAGTGCTAGGGTAGGTTGGCAGAAAGGGATGAACACTGAAGCTTTCTTT.

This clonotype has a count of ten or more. The CDR3 here is CAISDGGGILFF. Written as DNA, the CDR3 is TGTGCCATCAGTGATGGGGGGGGGATACTGTTTTTT. The J gene is TRBJ1-4, the V gene TRBV10-3; the D gene is possibly TRBD1 (5 bases). The germline V gene encodes CDR1 ENHRY and CDR2 SYGVKD. The germline V and J ends were trimmed by 3 bases and 13 bases, with 12 bases remaining between them. The CDR3 runs to 12 residues.

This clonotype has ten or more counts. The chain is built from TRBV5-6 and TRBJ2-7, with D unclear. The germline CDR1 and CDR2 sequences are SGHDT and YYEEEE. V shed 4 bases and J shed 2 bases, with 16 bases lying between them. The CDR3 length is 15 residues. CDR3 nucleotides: TGTGCCAGCAGCCCCCCCAGTGGGTTGACCTACGAGCAGTACTTC. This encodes CASSPPSGLTYEQYF. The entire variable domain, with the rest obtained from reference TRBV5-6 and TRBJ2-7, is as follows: DAGVTQSPTHLIKTRGQQVTLRCSPKSGHDTVSWYQQALGQGPQFIFQYYEEEERQRGNFPDRFSGHQFPNYSSELNVNALLLGDSALYLCASSPPSGLTYEQYFGPGTRLTVT.

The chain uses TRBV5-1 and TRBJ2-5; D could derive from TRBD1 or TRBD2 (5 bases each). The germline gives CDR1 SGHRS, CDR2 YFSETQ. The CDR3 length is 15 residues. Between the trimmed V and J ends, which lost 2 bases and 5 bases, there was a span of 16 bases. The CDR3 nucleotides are TGCGCCAGCAGCTTTATGAAAAGTTGGGGGGAGACCCAGTACTTC. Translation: CASSFMKSWGETQYF.

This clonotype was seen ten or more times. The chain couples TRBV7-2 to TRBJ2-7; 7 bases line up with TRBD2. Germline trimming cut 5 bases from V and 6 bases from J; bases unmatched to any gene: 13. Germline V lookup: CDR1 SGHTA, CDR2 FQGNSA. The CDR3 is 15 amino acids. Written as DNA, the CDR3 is TGTGCCAGCAGCCCCCTGACGGGAGGTCCGGGCGAGCAGTACTTC. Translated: CASSPLTGGPGEQYF.

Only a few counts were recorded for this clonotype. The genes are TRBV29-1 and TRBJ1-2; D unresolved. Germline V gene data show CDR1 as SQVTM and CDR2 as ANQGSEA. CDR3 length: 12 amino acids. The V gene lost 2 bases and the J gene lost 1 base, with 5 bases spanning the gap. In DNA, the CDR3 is TGCAGCGTTGAAAACATTAACTATGGCTACACCTTC. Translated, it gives CSVENINYGYTF. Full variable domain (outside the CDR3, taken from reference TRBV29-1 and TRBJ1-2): SAVISQKPSRDICQRGTSLTIQCQVDSQVTMMFWYRQQPGQSLTLIATANQGSEATYESGFVIDKFPISRPNLTFSTLTVSNMSPEDSSIYLCSVENINYGYTFGSGTRLTVV.

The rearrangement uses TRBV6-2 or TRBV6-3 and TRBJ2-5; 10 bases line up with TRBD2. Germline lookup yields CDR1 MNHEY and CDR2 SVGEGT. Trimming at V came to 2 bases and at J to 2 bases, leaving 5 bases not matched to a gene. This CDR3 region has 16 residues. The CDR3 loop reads CASSYPSGRIQETQYF. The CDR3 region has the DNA TGTGCCAGCAGTTACCCTAGCGGGAGAATACAAGAGACCCAGTACTTC.

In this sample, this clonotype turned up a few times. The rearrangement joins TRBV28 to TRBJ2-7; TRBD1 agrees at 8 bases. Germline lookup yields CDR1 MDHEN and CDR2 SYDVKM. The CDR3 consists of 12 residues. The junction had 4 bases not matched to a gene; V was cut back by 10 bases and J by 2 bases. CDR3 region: CATRTGTYEQYF. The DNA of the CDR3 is TGTGCCACCAGGACAGGGACCTACGAGCAGTACTTC.

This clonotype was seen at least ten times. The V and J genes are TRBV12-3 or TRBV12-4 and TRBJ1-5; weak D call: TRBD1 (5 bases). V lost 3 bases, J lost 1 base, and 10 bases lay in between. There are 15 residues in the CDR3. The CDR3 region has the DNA TGTGCCAGCAGTTTTAAGGGGATGAGCAATCAGCCCCAGCATTTT. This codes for CASSFKGMSNQPQHF.

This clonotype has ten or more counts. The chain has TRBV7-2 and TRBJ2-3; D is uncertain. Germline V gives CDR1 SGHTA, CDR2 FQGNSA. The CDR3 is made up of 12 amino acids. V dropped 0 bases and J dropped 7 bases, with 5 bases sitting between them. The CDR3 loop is CASSLAAYTQYF. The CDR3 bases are TGTGCCAGCAGCTTAGCGGCTTATACGCAGTATTTT.

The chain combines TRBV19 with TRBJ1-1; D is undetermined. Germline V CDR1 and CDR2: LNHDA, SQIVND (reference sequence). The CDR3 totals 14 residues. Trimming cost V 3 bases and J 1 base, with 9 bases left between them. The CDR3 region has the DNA TGTGCCAGTAGTATGCTCCGGGAGAACACTGAAGCTTTCTTT. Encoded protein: CASSMLRENTEAFF.

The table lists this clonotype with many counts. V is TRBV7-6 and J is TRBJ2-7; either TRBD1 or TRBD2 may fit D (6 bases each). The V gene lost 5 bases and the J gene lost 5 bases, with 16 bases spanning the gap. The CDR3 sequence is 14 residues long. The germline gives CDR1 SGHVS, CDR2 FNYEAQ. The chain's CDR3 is CASSPGGRANEQYF. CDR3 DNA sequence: TGTGCCAGCAGCCCTGGGGGGCGCGCCAACGAGCAGTACTTC.

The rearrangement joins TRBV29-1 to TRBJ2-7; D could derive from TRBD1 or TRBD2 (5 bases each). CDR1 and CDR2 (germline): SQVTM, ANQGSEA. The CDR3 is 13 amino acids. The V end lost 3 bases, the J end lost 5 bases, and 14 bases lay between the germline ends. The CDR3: CSVEGDPGNEQYF. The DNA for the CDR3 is TGCAGCGTTGAGGGGGACCCTGGGAACGAGCAGTACTTC.

CDR3 coding DNA: TGCGCCAGCAGCGCCGGCAGGGGATCTGAGAATTCACCCCTCCACTTT. Its protein product is CASSAGRGSENSPLHF. This chain uses TRBV5-1 with TRBJ1-6; perhaps TRBD1 as D (6 bases). Germline values: CDR1 SGHRS, CDR2 YFSETQ. The CDR3 runs to 16 residues. Trimming took off 4 bases at V and 7 bases at J, with 18 bases between the two ends. The whole variable domain, filled in from reference TRBV5-1 and TRBJ1-6, reads KAGVTQTPRYLIKTRGQQVTLSCSPISGHRSVSWYQQTPGQGLQFLFEYFSETQRNKGNFPGRFSGRQFSNSRSEMNVSTLELGDSALYLCASSAGRGSENSPLHFGNGTRLTVT.

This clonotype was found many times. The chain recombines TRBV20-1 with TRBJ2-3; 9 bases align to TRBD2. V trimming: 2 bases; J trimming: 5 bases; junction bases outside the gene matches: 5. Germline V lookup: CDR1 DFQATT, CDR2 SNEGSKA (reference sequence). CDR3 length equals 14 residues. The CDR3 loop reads CSARLVAGVDTQYF. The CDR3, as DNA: TGCAGTGCTAGATTGGTAGCGGGAGTAGATACGCAGTATTTT.